This TCR beta chain was recorded in a study of blood T cell repertoires in COVID-19. Study details: The samples span acute and convalescent COVID-19 from the United States, Italy and Spain.

Trimming took off 0 bases at V and 10 bases at J, with 10 bases between the two ends. The CDR3 totals 12 residues. Germline CDR1 SGDLS, CDR2 YYNGEE. The protocol was immunoSEQ multiplex PCR, while the TCRdb copy is restricted to in-frame clones and leaves out a portion. The table shows some 52,000 clones, with 70% to 90% occurring only once. This TCR derives from a human donor in a cohort sampled during active COVID-19. Sequencing was carried out using peripheral blood. The chain recombines TRBV9 with TRBJ1-1, with no clear D. Here the CDR3 reads CASSVERGRAFF. CDR3 nucleotide sequence: TGTGCCAGCAGCGTAGAGAGAGGGCGAGCTTTCTTT. The full variable domain, in which reference TRBV9 and TRBJ1-1 provide the parts outside the CDR3, is DSGVTQTPKHLITATGQRVTLRCSPRSGDLSVYWYQQSLDQGLQFLIQYYNGEERAKGNILERFSAQQFPDLHSELNLSSLELGDSALYFCASSVERGRAFFGQGTRLTVV.